This T cell receptor beta chain appears in the sequencing data of a study of response to subunit inactivated influenza vaccine. This CDR3 has 19 amino acids. Germline CDR1 is MDHEN and CDR2 is SYDVKM. V lost 2 bases and J lost 0; bases outside the gene matches: 15. One entry per CDR3 protein results from TCRdb running MiXCR on the RT-PCR reads. The table shows roughly 710,000 distinct CDR3 sequences, with about 15% occurring only once. General observations from the study: There was a suggestion from the authors that each seasonal influenza vaccination recruits few new T cells.

Concerning this clonotype itself: The antigen is not known.

The sequence derives from a man in his fifties or sixties who received an inactivated influenza vaccine. This chain uses TRBV28 with TRBJ2-5, with TRBD2 identical over 7 bases. Sequenced material: PBMCs from blood, taken roughly 2 weeks before vaccination. CDR3 nucleotides: TGTGCCAGCAGTTTAGGGCGGGGGAACTTACAGCCACACCAAGAGACCCAGTACTTC. Translation gives CASSLGRGNLQPHQETQYF.